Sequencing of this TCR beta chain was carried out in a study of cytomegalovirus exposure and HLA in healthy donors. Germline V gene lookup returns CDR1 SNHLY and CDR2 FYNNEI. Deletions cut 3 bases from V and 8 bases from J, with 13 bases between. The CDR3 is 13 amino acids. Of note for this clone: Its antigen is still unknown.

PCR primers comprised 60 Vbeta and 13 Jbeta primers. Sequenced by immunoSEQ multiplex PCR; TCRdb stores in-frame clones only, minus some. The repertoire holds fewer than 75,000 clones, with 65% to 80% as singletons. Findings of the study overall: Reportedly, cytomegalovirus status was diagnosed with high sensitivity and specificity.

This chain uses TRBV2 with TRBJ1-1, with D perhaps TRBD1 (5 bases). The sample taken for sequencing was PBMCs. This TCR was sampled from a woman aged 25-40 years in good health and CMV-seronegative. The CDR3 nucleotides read TGTGCCAGCAGTGACATTCGGGGGAGAGAAGCTTTCTTT. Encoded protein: CASSDIRGREAFF.